These 8 T cell receptor beta chains were all obtained from the same sample, sequenced in a study of T cell repertoires in cytomegalovirus infection. TCRdb re-derived calls from the reads in MiXCR, one entry per CDR3 protein. The sample shows 160,000 or so distinct CDR3 sequences, about a sixth of them seen only once. The sequencing input was CD8+ T cells from PBMCs. The receptors derive from a human donor in good health (CMV status not recorded). Some clones in this sample may be carry-over from other donors' samples.

The CDR3 region has the DNA TGTGCCAGCGGGGATCCGGGACTAGAGGTCAATGAGCAGTTCTTC. This codes for CASGDPGLEVNEQFF. The chain recombines TRBV7-2 with TRBJ2-1; 8 positions agree with TRBD2. The length of the CDR3 is 15 residues. J gave up 6 bases and V 8 bases, and 12 bases lay outside the gene matches. Germline V gene data show CDR1 as SGHTA and CDR2 as FQGNSA.

The sample holds a few counts of this clonotype. The V and J genes are TRBV7-6 and TRBJ2-7; D is unresolved. Per germline, CDR1 SGHVS and CDR2 FNYEAQ. The ends were cut back, 2 bases at V and 5 bases at J, with 7 bases in the middle. The CDR3 consists of 12 residues. The CDR3, as DNA: TGTGCCAGCAGCTTAAGAGCGAACGAGCAGTACTTC. Translation gives CASSLRANEQYF.

In this sample, this clonotype turned up a few times. The V and J genes are TRBV5-4 and TRBJ2-2, with no clear D. V dropped 0 bases and J dropped 10 bases, with 7 bases sitting between them. The germline gives CDR1 SGHNT, CDR2 YYREEE (reference sequence). There are 12 residues in the CDR3. CDR3 amino acids: CASSLEAAELFF. Here the CDR3 DNA reads TGTGCCAGCAGCTTGGAGGCAGCGGAGCTGTTTTTT.

V and J are TRBV6-2 or TRBV6-3 and TRBJ2-5; the D is unclear. CDR1 and CDR2 (germline): MNHEY, SVGEGT. This CDR3 has 16 amino acids. The V end lost 2 bases, the J end lost 2 bases, and 15 bases lay between the germline ends. As DNA, the CDR3 is TGTGCCAGCAGTTACCCAACATCCTGGCCTCAAGAGACCCAGTACTTC. Translation gives CASSYPTSWPQETQYF.

This clonotype was seen more than once but under ten times. This chain links TRBV6-2 or TRBV6-3 with TRBJ1-6, with TRBD1 as a possible D gene (5 bases). The CDR3 length is 15 residues. Trimming pared 0 bases from V and 7 bases from J, leaving 10 bases between. Looked up from germline, CDR1 is MNHEY and CDR2 is SVGEGT. In DNA, the CDR3 is TGTGCCAGCAGTTACTCGATCGGGGGAAATTCACCCCTCCACTTT. Amino acid sequence: CASSYSIGGNSPLHF.

This clonotype was seen a handful of times. The CDR3 DNA reads TGTGCCAGCAGCTCCGGGACACTCTCCTACGAGCAGTACTTC. It yields the protein CASSSGTLSYEQYF. V gene TRBV7-9 combines with J gene TRBJ2-7; D may be TRBD1 (6 bases). Looked up from germline, CDR1 is SEHNR and CDR2 is FQNEAQ (reference sequence). CDR3 size: 14 residues. The V gene lost 4 bases and the J gene lost 0 bases, with 10 bases spanning the gap.

The sample holds many counts of this clonotype. The V and J genes are TRBV6-2 or TRBV6-3 and TRBJ2-1; D remains unclear. The ends were cut back, 2 bases at V and 8 bases at J, with 13 bases in the middle. Germline V CDR1 and CDR2: MNHEY, SVGEGT. This CDR3 has 14 residues. The CDR3 DNA reads TGTGCCAGCAGTTACGCCCAGGATTTGGATGAGCAGTTCTTC. It yields the protein CASSYAQDLDEQFF.

This clonotype was seen many times. CDR3 DNA: TGTGCCAGCAGCTTTAGTGACAGGTCAGGTTTCTATGGCTACACCTTC. This codes for CASSFSDRSGFYGYTF. The V gene is TRBV7-2, the J gene TRBJ1-2, with D possibly matching TRBD1 (6 bases). Germline lookup yields CDR1 SGHTA and CDR2 FQGNSA. The V gene lost 3 bases and the J gene lost 4 bases, with 18 bases spanning the gap. This CDR3 comprises 16 residues.